This TCR beta chain was observed in a study of cytomegalovirus exposure and HLA in healthy donors. Trimming cost V 5 bases and J 0 bases, with 11 bases left between them. Germline CDR1 reads GTSNPN; CDR2 reads SVGIG (reference sequence). The CDR3 runs 14 residues. Points from the study as a whole: A list of approximately 160 TCR beta chains associated with cytomegalovirus was given. Specificity for CMV antigens was confirmed in vitro for a few of the CMV-associated chains.

Note on this clone: As yet, its antigen is unknown.

Only in-frame clones appear in the TCRdb table, and some are missing; sequencing was by immunoSEQ multiplex PCR. The sample yields fewer than 350,000 clones, 88% seen once. The donors were part of the validation cohort, which consisted of roughly 110 subjects and was separate from the first cohort of about 670 subjects. V is TRBV30 and J is TRBJ1-5; D is perhaps TRBD1 (6 bases). Sequencing was carried out using PBMCs. This sequence was found in a woman in her late teens or twenties in good health and CMV-seronegative. The CDR3 is CAWGIGGSNQPQHF. The CDR3 coding sequence is TGTGCCTGGGGGATAGGGGGTAGCAATCAGCCCCAGCATTTT.